This TCR beta chain is from a study of blood T cell repertoires in COVID-19. On the study more broadly: COVID-19 samples, acute and convalescent, were from the United States, Italy and Spain.

The CDR3 has 15 residues. Germline V gene lookup returns CDR1 SGHTA and CDR2 FQGNSA. Trimming removed 2 bases from V and 6 bases from J, with 16 bases in between. The authors' processing: Estimation of nucleated cell counts was performed using reference gene primer amplification. Repertoires were generated with immunoSEQ multiplex PCR, while TCRdb's copy carries only in-frame clones and drops some. That table is the source of V, J and clone size, and D and trimming were worked out from the DNA. The sample gives roughly 60,000 clones, roughly 80% of which show up once; 25% is in the top ten. Sequencing was done on a sample of peripheral blood. The sequence derives from a human donor in a cohort sampled during active COVID-19. The V call is TRBV7-2, the J call TRBJ1-1; D not resolved. In nucleotides, the CDR3 is TGTGCCAGCAGCTTATATAACAGAGTGGGCGCTGAAGCTTTCTTT. Its translation is CASSLYNRVGAEAFF.